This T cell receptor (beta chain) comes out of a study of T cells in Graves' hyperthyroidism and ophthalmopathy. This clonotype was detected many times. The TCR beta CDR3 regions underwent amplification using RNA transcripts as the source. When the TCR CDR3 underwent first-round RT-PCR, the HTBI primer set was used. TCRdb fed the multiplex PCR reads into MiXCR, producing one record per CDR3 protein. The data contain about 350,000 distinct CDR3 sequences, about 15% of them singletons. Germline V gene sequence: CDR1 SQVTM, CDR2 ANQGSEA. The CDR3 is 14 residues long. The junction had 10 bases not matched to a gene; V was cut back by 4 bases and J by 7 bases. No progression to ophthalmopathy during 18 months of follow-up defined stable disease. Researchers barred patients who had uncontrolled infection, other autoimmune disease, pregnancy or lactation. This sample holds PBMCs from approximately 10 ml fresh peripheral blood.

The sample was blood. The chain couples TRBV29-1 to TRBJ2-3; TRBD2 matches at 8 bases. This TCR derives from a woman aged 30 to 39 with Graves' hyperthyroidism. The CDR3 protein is CSVVSLRGGNTQYF. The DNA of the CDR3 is TGCAGCGTTGTTTCCCTACGGGGGGGGAATACGCAGTATTTT.